Listed below are T cell receptor beta chains from one sample, sequenced in a study of blood T cell repertoires in COVID-19. The table came from immunoSEQ multiplex PCR; TCRdb's copy has only in-frame clones and leaves some out. The sample includes a few hundred thousand clones, 89% of them seen just once. Material: peripheral blood. These receptors were collected from a woman in her forties who had recovered from COVID-19. CDR3s include the opening cysteine and the closing phenylalanine or tryptophan. D genes are given only for firm matches. Only some rows state a clone size, as once, few, many or a class for expanded clones.

j_call: TRBJ1-4; v_call: TRBV19; d_call: .; clone_size: .; cdr3_nt: TGTGCCAGTAGTATAGTTGGGCAAGGCCGGAATGAAAAACTGTTTTTT; cdr3_aa: CASSIVGQGRNEKLFF
j_call: TRBJ1-2; v_call: TRBV30; d_call: .; clone_size: .; cdr3_nt: TGTGCGTTTAGCGTGGGTGGCGGCTACACCTTC; cdr3_aa: CAFSVGGGYTF
j_call: TRBJ2-1; v_call: TRBV9; d_call: TRBD1; clone_size: .; cdr3_nt: TGTGCCAGCAGCGAGGGACAGGTCGACAATGAGCAGTTCTTC; cdr3_aa: CASSEGQVDNEQFF
j_call: TRBJ2-1; v_call: TRBV7-9; d_call: .; clone_size: .; cdr3_nt: TGTGCCAGCAGCTTCTCCGACGGGAGCTCCTACAATGAGCAGTTCTTC; cdr3_aa: CASSFSDGSSYNEQFF
j_call: TRBJ2-7; v_call: TRBV19; d_call: TRBD1; clone_size: .; cdr3_nt: TGTGCCAGTAGTACCCCGGGACAGGGCAAGCAGCAGTACTTC; cdr3_aa: CASSTPGQGKQQYF
j_call: TRBJ1-6; v_call: TRBV18; d_call: TRBD1; clone_size: few; cdr3_nt: TGTGCCAGCTCACCAGGGGGGACAGGTTCACCCCTCCACTTT; cdr3_aa: CASSPGGTGSPLHF
j_call: TRBJ2-7; v_call: TRBV5-4; d_call: TRBD1; clone_size: .; cdr3_nt: TGTGCCAGCAGCTTGGTGGACAGGGGAGGTCACGAGCAGTACTTC; cdr3_aa: CASSLVDRGGHEQYF
j_call: TRBJ2-7; v_call: TRBV5-1; d_call: TRBD1; clone_size: .; cdr3_nt: TGCGCCAGCAGCTTGGCACAGGGGGAGCGTCTCTACGAGCAGTACTTC; cdr3_aa: CASSLAQGERLYEQYF
j_call: TRBJ2-1; v_call: TRBV19; d_call: TRBD2; clone_size: .; cdr3_nt: TGTGCCAGTACCACGGGGAGGGGTAATGAGCAGTTCTTC; cdr3_aa: CASTTGRGNEQFF
j_call: TRBJ2-1; v_call: TRBV7-8; d_call: TRBD1; clone_size: .; cdr3_nt: TGTGCCAGCAGCCGTGACAGGGGGGGTTACAATGAGCAGTTCTTC; cdr3_aa: CASSRDRGGYNEQFF
j_call: TRBJ2-1; v_call: TRBV11-3; d_call: TRBD2; clone_size: .; cdr3_nt: TGTGCCAGCAGCTTAGCCTGGGGACTAGCGGGAGACAAGCACAATGAGCAGTTCTTC; cdr3_aa: CASSLAWGLAGDKHNEQFF
j_call: TRBJ2-5; v_call: TRBV18; d_call: TRBD2; clone_size: .; cdr3_nt: TGTGCCAGCTCACCCGGGGAACCGGGACTACAGTACCAAGAGACCCAGTACTTC; cdr3_aa: CASSPGEPGLQYQETQYF
j_call: TRBJ2-5; v_call: TRBV24-1; d_call: TRBD1; clone_size: .; cdr3_nt: TGTGCCACCAGTGAGGGACAGGGGGCGCGGGAGACCCAGTACTTC; cdr3_aa: CATSEGQGARETQYF
j_call: TRBJ1-6; v_call: TRBV28; d_call: .; clone_size: .; cdr3_nt: TGTGCCAGCAGTTTAGGAGGCCTTAATTCACCCCTCCACTTT; cdr3_aa: CASSLGGLNSPLHF
j_call: TRBJ1-1; v_call: TRBV3-1/TRBV3-2; d_call: .; clone_size: .; cdr3_nt: TGTGCCAGCAGCCACCCCCGGGGGGCGCGGACTGAAGCTTTCTTT; cdr3_aa: CASSHPRGARTEAFF
j_call: TRBJ2-1; v_call: TRBV2; d_call: TRBD2; clone_size: .; cdr3_nt: TGTGCCAGCAGACCCGGGGGGTCTAGCGGGCCGCCTTTCTTC; cdr3_aa: CASRPGGSSGPPFF
j_call: TRBJ1-2; v_call: TRBV24-1; d_call: TRBD1; clone_size: .; cdr3_nt: TGTGCCACCAGTGAACGCGGACAGGGCTATGGCTACACCTTC; cdr3_aa: CATSERGQGYGYTF
j_call: TRBJ1-5; v_call: TRBV6-1; d_call: .; clone_size: .; cdr3_nt: TGTGCCAGCAGTGTAAGGGGGACACCTAGCAATCAGCCCCAGCATTTT; cdr3_aa: CASSVRGTPSNQPQHF
j_call: TRBJ1-1; v_call: TRBV10-3; d_call: .; clone_size: .; cdr3_nt: TGTGCCATCAGTGAGCCGGGGAGAACTGAAGCTTTCTTT; cdr3_aa: CAISEPGRTEAFF
j_call: TRBJ1-2; v_call: TRBV2; d_call: .; clone_size: .; cdr3_nt: TGTGCCAGCACCAGGGTTATAGGCTACACCTTC; cdr3_aa: CASTRVIGYTF
j_call: TRBJ2-3; v_call: TRBV6-1; d_call: .; clone_size: .; cdr3_nt: TGTGCCAGCAGTGAATGGTTGGACTATCGCACAGATACGCAGTATTTT; cdr3_aa: CASSEWLDYRTDTQYF
j_call: TRBJ2-1; v_call: TRBV27; d_call: TRBD1; clone_size: .; cdr3_nt: TGTGCCAGCAGTTTAGGGGACAGGTACTACAATGAGCAGTTCTTC; cdr3_aa: CASSLGDRYYNEQFF
j_call: TRBJ1-1; v_call: TRBV9; d_call: .; clone_size: .; cdr3_nt: TGTGCCAGCAGCGTAGACAGGAACACTGAAGCTTTCTTT; cdr3_aa: CASSVDRNTEAFF
j_call: TRBJ1-2; v_call: TRBV28; d_call: .; clone_size: .; cdr3_nt: TGTGCCAGCACAGAGGCCGCGGACTATGGCTACACCTTC; cdr3_aa: CASTEAADYGYTF
j_call: TRBJ2-2; v_call: TRBV5-4; d_call: .; clone_size: few; cdr3_nt: TGTGCCAGCAGCTTGACAGGCACGAACACCGGGGAGCTGTTTTTT; cdr3_aa: CASSLTGTNTGELFF
j_call: TRBJ1-2; v_call: TRBV5-1; d_call: .; clone_size: .; cdr3_nt: TGCGCCAGCAGCTTTTCAGGGGAAGGAGGCTACACCTTC; cdr3_aa: CASSFSGEGGYTF
j_call: TRBJ2-5; v_call: TRBV19; d_call: TRBD2; clone_size: .; cdr3_nt: TGTGCCAGTAGTATATTTGCGACTAGCTCCGACCAAGAGACCCAGTACTTC; cdr3_aa: CASSIFATSSDQETQYF
j_call: TRBJ2-1; v_call: TRBV5-4; d_call: .; clone_size: .; cdr3_nt: TGTGCCAGCAGCTTGGCAGGCGAGCAGTTCTTC; cdr3_aa: CASSLAGEQFF
j_call: TRBJ2-2; v_call: TRBV7-2; d_call: TRBD1; clone_size: once; cdr3_nt: TGTGCCAGCAGCTTCGCCGGGACAGGGGGCTCAACCGGGGAGCTGTTTTTT; cdr3_aa: CASSFAGTGGSTGELFF
j_call: TRBJ2-1; v_call: TRBV5-1; d_call: TRBD2; clone_size: .; cdr3_nt: TGCGCCAGCAGCTTGGTGGGACTAGCCCCCGATGAGCAGTTCTTC; cdr3_aa: CASSLVGLAPDEQFF
j_call: TRBJ2-1; v_call: TRBV12-5; d_call: TRBD2; clone_size: .; cdr3_nt: TGTGCTAGTGGTTTGTTCGGGACTAGCGCCCGTTCAAGCTCCTACAATGAGCAGTTCTTC; cdr3_aa: CASGLFGTSARSSSYNEQFF
j_call: TRBJ1-1; v_call: TRBV9; d_call: .; clone_size: .; cdr3_nt: TGTGCCAGCAGCGCCCTAATGAACACTGAAGCTTTCTTT; cdr3_aa: CASSALMNTEAFF
j_call: TRBJ1-6; v_call: TRBV3-1/TRBV3-2; d_call: TRBD1; clone_size: .; cdr3_nt: TGTGCCAGCAGCCAAACACAGGGGTGGGATTCACCCCTCCACTTT; cdr3_aa: CASSQTQGWDSPLHF
j_call: TRBJ2-1; v_call: TRBV14; d_call: .; clone_size: .; cdr3_nt: TGTGCCAGCAGCGGACTGGATTTCTCCTACAATGAGCAGTTCTTC; cdr3_aa: CASSGLDFSYNEQFF
j_call: TRBJ2-3; v_call: TRBV5-8; d_call: .; clone_size: .; cdr3_nt: TGTGCCAGCAGCTTGGGACGGGAGTGGGGGGATACGCAGTATTTT; cdr3_aa: CASSLGREWGDTQYF